This entry features one T cell receptor beta chain sequence. No cognate antigen has been identified for it. Base qualities are not recorded, but no much larger clone differs from it by a single base. The treatment or condition label of this sample denotes: AdE1-LMPpoly-expanded autologous EBV-specific T-cell therapy followed by anti-PD-1 nivolumab. This record comes from a study of EBV T-cell therapy then PD-1 blockade in nasopharyngeal carcinoma (dated by TCRdb to about 2021). The germline V gene (reference sequence) yields LGHDT for CDR1 and YNNKEL for CDR2. V loses 4 bases, J loses 0 bases, and the germline ends lie 13 bases apart. From its cysteine to its phenylalanine, the CDR3 spans 16 amino acids. Of the read, only the CDR3 DNA is kept; its 48 bases are in frame from base 1. The Qiagen DNeasy Kit was used to extract genomic DNA from the sorted cells. TCR beta chain deep sequencing was performed on the immunoSEQ platform. From the authors' description of their analysis: Repertoire data analysis was performed with the immunoSEQ Analyzer software. TCRdb took this table from immuneACCESS and kept in-frame rearrangements with V and J called. Such tables lack part of the clones; where checked against another copy, unresolved V genes explain under half of the gap, and the rest is unexplained. V, J and clone size are taken as reported in that table, and D and trimming were inferred from the DNA itself. The sample contains over 15,000 clones, more than 70% of them found a single time. Less than 35% of the sample lies in the top ten.

The sequenced sample was CD8+ T cells from blood, obtained at approximately day 30 from a patient whose treatment included autologous EBV-specific T cells and nivolumab. Recombination joined TRBV3-1 (or the pseudogene TRBV3-2) with TRBJ1-5; 5 matching bases give a weak D call of TRBD1. The receptor's source is a man in his forties with nasopharyngeal carcinoma. The sequenced DNA: TGTGCCAGCAGCCTTAATAGCAGGGATAGCAATCAGCCCCAGCATTTT. The encoded protein is CASSLNSRDSNQPQHF.